This T cell receptor beta chain comes out of a study of human T cells and chemical hapten exposure. Indicated time point: patch test 1, 2 weeks after DPC sensitization. Treatment in this sample: therapeutic diphenylcyclopropenone sensitization with weekly scalp DPC. TCRdb called the RACE reads again in MiXCR, with one record for every CDR3 protein. The sample lists about 120,000 distinct CDR3 sequences, about an eighth seen once, with 0.7% to 0.95% in the top ten. The CDR3 length is 11 residues. V was pared by 7 bases and J by 3 bases, with 4 bases between. In this sample, this clonotype turned up many times.

The sequences come from whole blood, collected in connection with sensitization to the hapten diphenylcyclopropenone (DPC). The TCR was taken from a man between 18 and 35 years old with alopecia areata. Some clones in this sample may be carry-over from other donors' samples. The rearrangement links TRBV12-3 or TRBV12-4 to TRBJ1-3, with D unresolved. This chain's CDR3 is CASTHGNTIYF. In DNA, the CDR3 is TGTGCCAGCACCCATGGAAACACCATATATTTT.